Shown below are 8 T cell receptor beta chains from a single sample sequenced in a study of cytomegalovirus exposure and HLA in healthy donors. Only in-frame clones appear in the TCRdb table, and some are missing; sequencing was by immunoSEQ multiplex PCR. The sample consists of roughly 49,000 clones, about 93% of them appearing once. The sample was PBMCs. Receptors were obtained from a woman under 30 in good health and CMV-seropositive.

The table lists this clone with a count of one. CDR3 amino acids: CASSDAGIRRPQHF. The CDR3 DNA reads as TGTGCCAGCTCCGATGCGGGGATAAGGAGACCCCAGCATTTT. The chain couples TRBV6-5 to TRBJ1-5; no clear D gene. Trimming shortened V by 8 bases and J by 10 bases, and 21 bases separated the two germline ends. The CDR3 is 14 residues long. CDR1 and CDR2 from the germline V gene are MNHEY and SVGAGI.

This CDR3 reads CAWSNGGAGAVYNEQFF. The CDR3 DNA is TGTGCCTGGAGTAACGGGGGGGCGGGAGCCGTGTACAATGAGCAGTTCTTC. The chain links TRBV30 to TRBJ2-1; TRBD2 matches 8 bases. With 2 bases clipped from V and 4 bases from J, the junction kept 13 bases outside the gene matches. The length of the CDR3 is 17 residues. Per the germline V gene, CDR1 is GTSNPN and CDR2 is SVGIG (reference sequence). The full variable domain, its missing parts supplied by reference TRBV30 and TRBJ2-1, is SQTIHQWPATLVQPVGSPLSLECTVEGTSNPNLYWYRQAAGRGLQLLFYSVGIGQISSEVPQNLSASRPQDRQFILSSKKLLLSDSGFYLCAWSNGGAGAVYNEQFFGPGTRLTVL.

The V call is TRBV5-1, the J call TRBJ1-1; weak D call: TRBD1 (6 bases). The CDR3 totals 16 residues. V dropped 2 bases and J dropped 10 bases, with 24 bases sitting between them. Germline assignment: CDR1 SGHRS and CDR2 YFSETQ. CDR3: CASSFGGPTGSYVAFF. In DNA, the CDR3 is TGCGCCAGCAGCTTTGGCGGACCTACAGGGAGTTATGTAGCTTTCTTT. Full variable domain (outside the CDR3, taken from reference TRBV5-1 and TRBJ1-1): KAGVTQTPRYLIKTRGQQVTLSCSPISGHRSVSWYQQTPGQGLQFLFEYFSETQRNKGNFPGRFSGRQFSNSRSEMNVSTLELGDSALYLCASSFGGPTGSYVAFFGQGTRLTVV.

The CDR3 loop reads CASSDHASGAGANVLTF. CDR3 in DNA: TGCGCCAGCAGCGATCACGCCTCAGGGGCTGGGGCCAACGTCCTGACTTTC. The chain combines TRBV5-1 with TRBJ2-6, with a tentative D call TRBD1 (6 bases). V lost 4 bases to trimming and J lost 2 bases, with 16 bases between them. Germline V gene sequence: CDR1 SGHRS, CDR2 YFSETQ. The CDR3 is made up of 17 amino acids.

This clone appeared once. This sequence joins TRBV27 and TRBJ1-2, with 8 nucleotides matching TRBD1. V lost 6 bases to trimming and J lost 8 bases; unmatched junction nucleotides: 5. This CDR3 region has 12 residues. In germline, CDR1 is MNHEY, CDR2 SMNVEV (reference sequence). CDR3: CASRQGARGYTF. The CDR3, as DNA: TGTGCCAGCAGGCAGGGGGCCAGGGGCTACACCTTC.

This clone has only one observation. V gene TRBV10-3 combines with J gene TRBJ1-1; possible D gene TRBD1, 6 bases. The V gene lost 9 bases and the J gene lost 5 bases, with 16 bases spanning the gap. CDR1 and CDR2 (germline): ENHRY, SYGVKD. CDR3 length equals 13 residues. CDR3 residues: CAIYGGQGTEAFF. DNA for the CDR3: TGTGCCATTTACGGGGGGCAGGGAACTGAAGCTTTCTTT.

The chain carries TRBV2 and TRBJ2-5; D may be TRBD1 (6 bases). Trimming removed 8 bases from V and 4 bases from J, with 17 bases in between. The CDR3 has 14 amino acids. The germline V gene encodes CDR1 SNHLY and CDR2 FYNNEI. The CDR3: CASLKGERGETQYF. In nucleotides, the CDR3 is TGTGCCAGCCTCAAGGGGGAGAGGGGAGAGACCCAGTACTTC.

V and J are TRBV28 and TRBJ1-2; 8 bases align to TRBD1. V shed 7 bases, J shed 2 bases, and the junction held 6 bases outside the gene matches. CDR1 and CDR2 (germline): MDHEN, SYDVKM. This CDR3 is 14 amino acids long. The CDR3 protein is CASTPTGENYGYTF. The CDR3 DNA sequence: TGTGCCAGCACCCCGACAGGGGAAAACTATGGCTACACCTTC.